The sequence of this T cell receptor beta chain was determined in a study of human T cells and chemical hapten exposure. Original data processing: The median was roughly 91,000 TCRs per sample, ranging 23,224 to 690,600. TCRdb re-called the RACE reads through MiXCR, storing one row per CDR3 protein. Here the V and J calls rest on TCRdb's processing, not on the authors' analysis. This sample has around 130,000 distinct CDR3 sequences, with approximately 8.3% found just once. Regarding time point: healthy volunteer bleed at 2 weeks. Unfractionated whole blood was the source of the extracted total RNA. This clonotype was counted at least ten times. The V gene lost 0 bases and the J gene lost 2 bases, with 14 bases spanning the gap. Germline values: CDR1 DFQATT, CDR2 SNEGSKA (reference sequence). The CDR3 runs to 16 residues.

This chain uses TRBV20-1 with TRBJ1-3; D unclear. Sequenced input: whole blood. This TCR was sampled from a male donor in good health. Some clones in this sample may be carry-over from other donors' samples. CDR3 in amino acids: CSARDQARLPGNTIYF. The CDR3 DNA is TGCAGTGCTAGAGATCAGGCCAGACTGCCTGGAAACACCATATATTTT.